This is a list of T cell receptor beta chains from one sample in a study of cytomegalovirus exposure and HLA in healthy donors. This table comes from immunoSEQ multiplex PCR, and its TCRdb copy is limited to in-frame clones, with some not included. Of around 180,000 clones in the sample, approximately 81% are singletons; the top ten hold around 0.25%. The sample was PBMCs. These receptors were obtained from a boy between 10 and 17 years old in good health and CMV-seronegative. The CDR3 runs from the conserved cysteine through the conserved F or W. A D gene is named only where the DNA matches it firmly. Some rows mark clone size as missing; the rest say once, few, many or name a class of expanded clone.

V gene	clone size	D gene	J gene	CDR3 length	CDR3 protein	CDR3 DNA
TRBV6-1	NA	NA	TRBJ2-7	12	CASSDRYLEQYF	TGTGCCAGCAGTGACAGGTACTTGGAGCAGTACTTC
TRBV5-4	few	TRBD2	TRBJ2-3	18	CASSLALTSATSTDTQYF	TGTGCCAGCAGCTTGGCCTTGACTAGCGCCACTAGCACAGATACGCAGTATTTT
TRBV27	NA	TRBD2	TRBJ2-4	14	CASSLLGGKNIQYF	TGTGCCAGCAGTTTATTGGGAGGGAAAAACATTCAGTACTTC
TRBV27	NA	NA	TRBJ2-2	14	CASSSFPGTGELFF	TGTGCCAGCAGTTCATTCCCGGGCACCGGGGAGCTGTTTTTT
TRBV5-4	few	TRBD1	TRBJ2-5	14	CASSIQGQAWAQYF	TGTGCCAGCAGTATTCAAGGACAGGCCTGGGCCCAGTACTTC
TRBV5-1	NA	NA	TRBJ2-7	11	CASSLSGEQYF	TGCGCCAGCAGCTTGTCGGGCGAGCAGTACTTC
TRBV6-6	few	TRBD1	TRBJ1-5	13	CASSRQGNQPQHF	TGTGCCAGCAGTCGACAGGGTAATCAGCCCCAGCATTTT
TRBV5-1	NA	TRBD1	TRBJ1-2	14	CASSLEGAGYGYTF	TGCGCCAGCAGCCTGGAGGGGGCCGGCTATGGCTACACCTTC
TRBV19	few	NA	TRBJ2-7	11	CATNGRGEQYF	TGTGCCACAAATGGACGGGGCGAGCAGTACTTC
TRBV5-1	NA	NA	TRBJ1-5	13	CASSLGRDQPQHF	TGCGCCAGCAGCTTGGGGAGAGATCAGCCCCAGCATTTT
TRBV2	NA	TRBD1	TRBJ2-5	14	CASRGDRGRETQYF	TGTGCCAGCAGGGGAGACAGGGGACGAGAGACCCAGTACTTC